Below, 29 T cell receptor beta chains from the same sample are listed, as sequenced in a study of identical twins (TCRdb year 2016). The method behind the library was 5' RACE. The listed sequencing device is Illumina HiSeq 2000. Using fastp at Q25 and MiXCR, TCRdb reprocessed the public reads and kept productive beta chains. One record per CDR3 amino acid sequence lists the most common genes and DNA. This sample gives more than 1.5 million distinct CDR3 sequences in total; under 35% of them show up just once. The top ten clonotypes cover 0.25% to 0.3% of the sample. The specimen sequenced was cord blood. The receptor set was obtained from a newborn girl in good health.

V is TRBV11-2 and J is TRBJ2-5, with TRBD1 matching over 8 bases. CDR1 and CDR2 (germline): SGHAT, FQNNGV. There are 14 residues in the CDR3. J gave up 11 bases and V 5 bases, and 13 bases lay outside the gene matches. This CDR3 is CASSHGQGRNEQYF. The DNA for the CDR3 is TGTGCCAGCAGCCACGGACAGGGAAGGAATGAGCAGTACTTC.

This CDR3 is CASSAWDYRTTDTQYF. DNA of the CDR3: TGTGCCAGCAGTGCCTGGGACTACCGAACCACAGATACGCAGTATTTT. The gene calls are TRBV2 and TRBJ2-3; 7 bases align to TRBD2. J lost 2 bases, V lost 4 bases, and 9 bases had no gene match. The CDR3 length is 16 residues. Germline V gene lookup returns CDR1 SNHLY and CDR2 FYNNEI.

Of note for this clonotype: The conserved phenylalanine or tryptophan normally closing the CDR3 is absent here, so this likely arose from a read error. The rearrangement links TRBV29-1 to TRBJ2-3; D possibly corresponds to TRBD2 (5 bases). The ends were cut back, 4 bases at V and 1 base at J, with 6 bases in the middle. CDR3 length: 12 residues. Germline V CDR1 and CDR2: SQVTM, ANQGSEA. CDR3 region: CSVGLRTDTQYC. The CDR3 DNA sequence: TGCAGCGTTGGACTACGCACAGATACGCAGTATTGT.

The rearrangement uses TRBV10-3 and TRBJ2-2, with D perhaps assigned TRBD1 or TRBD2 (5 bases each). Germline V gene data show CDR1 as ENHRY and CDR2 as SYGVKD. The CDR3 covers 15 residues. Trimming pared 2 bases from V and 3 bases from J, leaving 10 bases between. The CDR3 sequence: CAISEKGTYTGELFF. CDR3 bases: TGTGCCATCAGTGAGAAGGGGACGTACACCGGGGAGCTGTTTTTT.

This chain links TRBV6-1 with TRBJ2-7; 9 nucleotides agree with TRBD1. With 6 bases clipped from V and 5 bases from J, the junction kept 5 bases outside the gene matches. The CDR3 consists of 13 residues. Per the germline V gene, CDR1 is MNHNS and CDR2 is SASEGT. CDR3 DNA sequence: TGTGCCAGCAGGGGGGACAGGGACAACGAGCAGTACTTC. It codes for CASRGDRDNEQYF.

The genes are TRBV7-6 and TRBJ1-1; 7 bases are shared with TRBD1. This CDR3 is built from 18 residues. The ends lost 1 base at V and 8 bases at J; junction bases unmatched: 19. The germline V gene has CDR1 SGHVS and CDR2 FNYEAQ. CDR3 in amino acids: CASSLGPFRDSHRGEAFF. CDR3 nucleotide sequence: TGTGCCAGCAGCTTAGGGCCTTTTCGGGACAGCCACCGGGGGGAAGCTTTCTTT.

The sample holds many counts of this clonotype. The gene calls are TRBV4-2 and TRBJ2-3; TRBD2 matches 8 bases. The CDR3 has 15 residues. V shed 5 bases and J 2 bases; nucleotides not matched to a gene: 6. Germline CDR1 LGHNA, CDR2 YNFKEQ. The CDR3 DNA sequence: TGTGCCAGCAGCAAATCTAGCGGGCTCACAGATACGCAGTATTTT. This translates into CASSKSSGLTDTQYF.

The chain couples TRBV6-6 to TRBJ2-1; D remains unclear. Between the trimmed V and J ends, which lost 6 bases and 0 bases, there was a span of 12 bases. This CDR3 contains 15 residues. Germline CDR1 reads MNHNY; CDR2 reads SVGAGI (reference sequence). As DNA, the CDR3 is TGTGCCAGCAGCAATAGCAGGAGCTCCTACAATGAGCAGTTCTTC. Translating gives CASSNSRSSYNEQFF.

This clonotype has a handful of counts. This chain uses TRBV4-2 with TRBJ2-3, with unresolved D. Germline assignment: CDR1 LGHNA and CDR2 YNFKEQ. Trimming stripped 3 bases from V and 0 bases from J, with 10 bases between. CDR3 size: 15 residues. CDR3 in DNA: TGTGCCAGCAGCCAGCGTAGCCGGAGCACAGATACGCAGTATTTT. Residues: CASSQRSRSTDTQYF.

This sequence joins TRBV20-1 and TRBJ2-1, with 7 nucleotides matching TRBD1. The germline V gene encodes CDR1 DFQATT and CDR2 SNEGSKA (reference sequence). V lost 5 bases to trimming and J lost 0 bases; unmatched junction nucleotides: 7. This CDR3 contains 15 residues. As DNA, the CDR3 is TGCAGTGCTTCGACCGGGACAGCCTCCTACAATGAGCAGTTCTTC. Amino acid sequence: CSASTGTASYNEQFF.

The J gene is TRBJ2-1, the V gene TRBV5-1; the match to TRBD1 covers 7 bases. The J call may not be correct, given that the DNA end is closer to TRBJ2-7. The germline gives CDR1 SGHRS, CDR2 YFSETQ. This CDR3 region has 16 residues. The CDR3 here is CASSLRGPSSYNEQYF. DNA for the CDR3: TGCGCCAGCAGCTTGAGGGGGCCAAGCTCCTACAATGAGCAGTACTTC.

This clonotype was observed a handful of times. The chain couples TRBV27 to TRBJ2-5; D ambiguous. CDR3 length: 13 residues. V was shortened by 6 bases and J by 2 bases, with 10 bases between the two germline ends. The germline V gene encodes CDR1 MNHEY and CDR2 SMNVEV (reference sequence). The CDR3: CASSRNRQETQYF. In nucleotides, the CDR3 is TGTGCCAGCAGCCGGAACCGACAAGAGACCCAGTACTTC.

This clonotype was seen a handful of times. The chain is built from TRBV10-3 and TRBJ2-7; tentative D call: TRBD1 (6 bases). Germline CDR1 and CDR2: ENHRY and SYGVKD. V was shortened by 3 bases and J by 5 bases, with 14 bases between the two germline ends. The CDR3 spans 14 residues. The CDR3 nucleotides are TGTGCCATCAGTGACCCCGGGGACACCCACGAGCAGTACTTC. Protein sequence: CAISDPGDTHEQYF.

The genes are TRBV18 and TRBJ2-3, with 8 positions matching TRBD1. Trimming removed 10 bases from V and 5 bases from J; junction bases left unmatched: 5. CDR1 is KGHSH and CDR2 is LQKENI in the germline V gene. This CDR3 spans 12 amino acids. CDR3 in DNA: TGTGCCACTCGACAGGGGCTAGATACGCAGTATTTT. Its translation: CATRQGLDTQYF.

Of note for this clonotype: A junction boundary mismatches the germline segment, possibly from a read error. J is TRBJ2-7 and V is TRBV3-1, with TRBD2 matching over 10 bases. CDR3 length: 16 residues. The germline V gene encodes CDR1 LGHDT and CDR2 YNNKEL (reference sequence). CDR3: CASSPKLAGITYERYF. In nucleotides, the CDR3 is TGTGCCAGCAGCCCCAAACTAGCGGGGATCACCTACGAGCGGTACTTC.

The chain combines TRBV6-4 with TRBJ2-7; no clear D. Germline values: CDR1 MRHNA, CDR2 SNTAGT. CDR3 length equals 14 residues. Trimming left V 3 bases short and J 7 bases short, with 16 bases between. CDR3 amino acids: CASSEVPAHNEQYF. Here the CDR3 DNA reads TGTGCCAGCAGTGAGGTCCCAGCCCACAATGAGCAGTACTTC.

This clonotype occurred once. The chain combines TRBV7-2 with TRBJ2-2; 15 bases fit TRBD2. CDR3 length: 17 residues. CDR1 and CDR2 (germline): SGHTA, FQGNSA. The J segment lost 7 bases and the V segment lost 4 bases, leaving 7 bases of the junction unmatched. CDR3 sequence reads: CASSSSGLAGGIGELFF. DNA of the CDR3: TGTGCCAGCAGCTCTTCAGGACTAGCGGGAGGGATCGGGGAGCTGTTTTTT.

Regarding this clonotype: This clone may be a read error of a much larger clone one base away. The chain links TRBV5-1 to TRBJ2-1, with 10 bases that match TRBD2. Germline loops: CDR1 SGHRS, CDR2 YFSETQ. This CDR3 has 15 amino acids. CDR3 protein: CASSYLAGDYSEQFF. CDR3 bases: TGCGCCAGCAGCTACCTAGCGGGAGACTACAGTGAGCAGTTCTTC.

This clonotype was detected a few times. The chain employs TRBV6-1 and TRBJ2-1; 9 nucleotides align to TRBD1. This CDR3 comprises 15 residues. Per the germline V gene, CDR1 is MNHNS and CDR2 is SASEGT. V trimming: 6 bases; J trimming: 8 bases; junction bases outside the gene matches: 11. CDR3 bases: TGTGCCAGCAGGACCGGGACAGGGCGTTTCGATGAGCAGTTCTTC. It translates to CASRTGTGRFDEQFF.

The table lists this clonotype with a few counts. The chain combines TRBV5-1 with TRBJ2-3; 9 positions agree with TRBD2. In germline, CDR1 is SGHRS, CDR2 YFSETQ. J gave up 3 bases and V 5 bases, and 16 bases lay outside the gene matches. CDR3 length: 18 residues. The CDR3 spells CASRLGRVSGGMTDTQYF. In nucleotides, the CDR3 is TGCGCCAGCAGACTCGGCAGAGTTAGCGGGGGAATGACAGATACGCAGTATTTT. Filled out from reference TRBV5-1 and TRBJ2-3, the complete variable domain reads KAGVTQTPRYLIKTRGQQVTLSCSPISGHRSVSWYQQTPGQGLQFLFEYFSETQRNKGNFPGRFSGRQFSNSRSEMNVSTLELGDSALYLCASRLGRVSGGMTDTQYFGPGTRLTVL.

This rearrangement joins TRBV27 to TRBJ1-4; D ambiguous. Trimming stripped 6 bases from V and 1 base from J, with 15 bases between. The CDR3 length is 16 residues. The germline V gene has CDR1 MNHEY and CDR2 SMNVEV (reference sequence). The CDR3 DNA follows: TGTGCCAGCAGAATTAGCGGGCGACGAACTAATGAAAAACTGTTTTTT. It is translated as CASRISGRRTNEKLFF. Filled out from reference TRBV27 and TRBJ1-4, the complete variable domain reads EAQVTQNPRYLITVTGKKLTVTCSQNMNHEYMSWYRQDPGLGLRQIYYSMNVEVTDKGDVPEGYKVSRKEKRNFPLILESPSPNQTSLYFCASRISGRRTNEKLFFGSGTQLSVL.

The rearrangement joins TRBV20-1 to TRBJ2-3; 8 bases align to TRBD2. CDR3 length: 15 residues. Germline V gene sequence: CDR1 DFQATT, CDR2 SNEGSKA (reference sequence). Trimming took 2 bases from V and 0 from J; bases not matched to a gene: 4. CDR3 nucleotide sequence: TGCAGTGCTAGACACAGCGGGAGTAGCACAGATACGCAGTATTTT. Residues: CSARHSGSSTDTQYF.

The CDR3: CASSLMPRMATRTEKLFF. In nucleotides, the CDR3 is TGTGCCAGCAGCTTGATGCCCAGAATGGCAACAAGGACCGAAAAACTGTTTTTT. The chain has TRBV7-2 and TRBJ1-4, with D unresolved. Germline values: CDR1 SGHTA, CDR2 FQGNSA. The CDR3 covers 18 residues. Trimming pared 3 bases from V and 8 bases from J, leaving 25 bases between.

This chain uses TRBV12-3 or TRBV12-4 with TRBJ1-5, with 11 bases identical to TRBD1. V lost 5 bases, J lost 1 base, and 10 bases stayed unmatched. This CDR3 is 18 amino acids long. CDR3 in DNA: TGTGCCAGCAGTCGGAGGGACAGGGGGTTGACAAGCAATCAGCCCCAGCATTTT. This encodes CASSRRDRGLTSNQPQHF.

The chain is built from TRBV19 and TRBJ2-3, with a tentative D call TRBD2 (6 bases). CDR3 size: 15 residues. Per the germline V gene, CDR1 is LNHDA and CDR2 is SQIVND (reference sequence). V was trimmed by 6 bases and J by 0 bases, leaving 13 bases between them. CDR3 in DNA: TGTGCCAGTAGACGGGGGATAACGAGCACAGATACGCAGTATTTT. Encoded protein: CASRRGITSTDTQYF.

The gene calls are TRBV9 and TRBJ2-1, with TRBD1 matching 7 bases. The CDR3 spans 16 residues. Germline V gene sequence: CDR1 SGDLS, CDR2 YYNGEE. The V segment lost 3 bases and the J segment 4 bases; nucleotides outside the gene matches: 10. The CDR3 protein is CASSATTGRSYNEQFF. CDR3 bases: TGTGCCAGCAGCGCAACGACAGGGCGGTCATACAATGAGCAGTTCTTC. The whole variable domain, filled in from reference TRBV9 and TRBJ2-1, reads DSGVTQTPKHLITATGQRVTLRCSPRSGDLSVYWYQQSLDQGLQFLIQYYNGEERAKGNILERFSAQQFPDLHSELNLSSLELGDSALYFCASSATTGRSYNEQFFGPGTRLTVL.

This clonotype turned up a few times. The rearrangement uses TRBV6-6 and TRBJ2-7; 10 nucleotides align to TRBD2. V lost 8 bases and J lost 6; bases outside the gene matches: 10. The CDR3 extends over 14 amino acids. From germline, CDR1 is MNHNY and CDR2 SVGAGI (reference sequence). The CDR3 bases are TGTGCCAGCGGATCTAGCGGGAGCGCGGGCGAGCAGTACTTC. It specifies CASGSSGSAGEQYF.

The chain joins TRBV20-1 to TRBJ2-7; D unclear. The CDR3 runs to 14 residues. Trimming took off 0 bases at V and 2 bases at J, with 11 bases between the two ends. Looked up from germline, CDR1 is DFQATT and CDR2 is SNEGSKA (reference sequence). This CDR3 reads CSARDPVSAYEQYF. CDR3 sequence (DNA): TGCAGTGCTAGAGATCCCGTAAGTGCCTACGAGCAGTACTTC.

The V call is TRBV13, the J call TRBJ2-3; 8 bases are a match to TRBD2. The ends lost 5 bases at V and 2 bases at J; junction bases unmatched: 9. The germline V gene encodes CDR1 PRHDT and CDR2 FYEKMQ (reference sequence). This CDR3 region has 16 residues. The CDR3: CASSLIAGSPTDTQYF. CDR3 DNA: TGTGCCAGCAGCCTTATAGCGGGGAGCCCCACAGATACGCAGTATTTT.